The 32 T cell receptor beta chains below were found in one sample sequenced in a study of T cells in Graves' hyperthyroidism and ophthalmopathy. Authors of the study amplified TCR beta CDR3 regions from RNA transcripts. HTBI primers were the set used in a first-round RT-PCR of the TCR CDR3. Via MiXCR, TCRdb re-called the multiplex PCR reads, giving one row per CDR3 protein. Among hundreds of thousands of distinct CDR3 sequences, under 60% were seen once, and the ten largest hold approximately 8.2%. Sequenced input: peripheral blood or thyroid tissue (not recorded which). The receptors derive from a woman between 18 and 29 years old with Graves' hyperthyroidism.

This clonotype was seen more than once but under ten times. The rearrangement uses TRBV20-1 and TRBJ2-7; 7 bases line up with TRBD2. With 3 bases clipped from V and 2 bases from J, the junction kept 13 bases outside the gene matches. There are 16 residues in the CDR3. Germline CDR1 reads DFQATT; CDR2 reads SNEGSKA (reference sequence). The CDR3 nucleotides are TGCAGTGCTAGTGGGAGCAGTGGGGGAGGGCCCTACGAGCAGTACTTC. Translation gives CSASGSSGGGPYEQYF.

This clonotype was recorded once. The chain has TRBV29-1 and TRBJ2-7; D may be TRBD1 (5 bases). Germline V lookup: CDR1 SQVTM, CDR2 ANQGSEA. V was shortened by 5 bases and J by 4 bases, with 15 bases between the two germline ends. CDR3 length equals 13 residues. CDR3 nucleotides: TGCAGCGTTACCGTGACAGAATTGTACGAGCAGTACTTC. The encoded protein is CSVTVTELYEQYF.

The table lists this clonotype with many counts. J is TRBJ1-1 and V is TRBV10-3; D perhaps matches TRBD1 (5 bases). Per germline, CDR1 ENHRY and CDR2 SYGVKD. The CDR3 runs to 13 residues. V was shortened by 10 bases and J by 4 bases, with 16 bases between the two germline ends. CDR3 bases: TGTGCCAGCACCTACACTGGGGGCACTGAAGCTTTCTTT. The encoded protein is CASTYTGGTEAFF.

V and J are TRBV9 and TRBJ1-5, with D perhaps TRBD1 (6 bases). This CDR3 spans 14 amino acids. Deletions cut 4 bases from V and 6 bases from J, with 14 bases between. Germline loops: CDR1 SGDLS, CDR2 YYNGEE. CDR3 sequence reads: CASSSHRVGQPQHF. CDR3 nucleotides: TGTGCCAGCAGCTCTCACAGGGTCGGTCAGCCCCAGCATTTT.

The chain combines TRBV5-1 with TRBJ2-5; no clear D gene. Germline loops: CDR1 SGHRS, CDR2 YFSETQ. Between the trimmed V and J ends, which lost 0 bases and 3 bases, there was a span of 6 bases. The CDR3 runs 13 residues. CDR3 DNA sequence: TGCGCCAGCAGCTTGGTCCAGAAAGAGACCCAGTACTTC. It specifies CASSLVQKETQYF.

This clonotype was observed a few times. The chain recombines TRBV5-1 with TRBJ1-5; D ambiguous. CDR1 and CDR2 from the germline V gene are SGHRS and YFSETQ. V was cut by 4 bases and J by 5 bases, with 16 bases left in between. The CDR3 contains 15 residues. The CDR3 DNA reads as TGCGCCAGCAGCCCCTTTGGACTTCGGGATCAGCCCCAGCATTTT. This translates into CASSPFGLRDQPQHF.

There are many counts of this clonotype. This chain connects TRBV7-9 to TRBJ2-5, with D possibly called TRBD1 or TRBD2 (5 bases each). In germline, CDR1 is SEHNR, CDR2 FQNEAQ (reference sequence). CDR3 size: 13 residues. V shed 5 bases and J shed 2 bases, with 9 bases lying between them. CDR3 residues: CASSRDLQETQYF. The CDR3, as DNA: TGTGCCAGCAGCAGGGACCTTCAAGAGACCCAGTACTTC.

The J gene is TRBJ1-4, the V gene TRBV12-3 or TRBV12-4; 7 bases line up with TRBD1. The CDR3 sequence is 14 residues long. The junction had 2 bases not matched to a gene; V was cut back by 2 bases and J by 5 bases. The CDR3 here is CASSLIQGNEKLFF. The CDR3 DNA reads as TGTGCCAGCAGTTTAATACAGGGGAATGAAAAACTGTTTTTT.

This chain uses TRBV4-1 with TRBJ1-1; D uncertain. Germline CDR1 and CDR2: MGHRA and YSYEKL. The CDR3 loop spans 13 amino acids. The V end was cut by 7 bases, the J end by 0 bases, with 9 bases between. CDR3 loop: CASTPSMNTEAFF. The CDR3 region has the DNA TGCGCCAGCACCCCGAGTATGAACACTGAAGCTTTCTTT.

This clonotype was counted at least ten times. This chain links TRBV10-3 with TRBJ1-5; possible D gene TRBD1, 6 bases. Trimming pared 2 bases from V and 0 bases from J, leaving 14 bases between. Germline CDR1 ENHRY, CDR2 SYGVKD. The CDR3 is 17 residues long. Here the CDR3 reads CAISEEGGENSNQPQHF. The CDR3 DNA is TGTGCCATCAGTGAGGAAGGGGGGGAGAATAGCAATCAGCCCCAGCATTTT.

The chain recombines TRBV7-2 with TRBJ1-1; D gene unclear. V was clipped by 1 base and J by 0 bases, with 9 bases between them. The germline gives CDR1 SGHTA, CDR2 FQGNSA. The CDR3 runs to 15 residues. The CDR3, as DNA: TGTGCCAGCAGCTTAGACCCGGGTGTGAACACTGAAGCTTTCTTT. Protein sequence: CASSLDPGVNTEAFF.

This clonotype was picked up a small number of times. The CDR3 DNA is TGTGCCAGCAGCTTAGGTCTAAGGGGGACTGAAGCTTTCTTT. This gives the protein CASSLGLRGTEAFF. This chain links TRBV7-2 with TRBJ1-1; TRBD1 is a possible D gene (6 bases). The V end was cut by 1 base, the J end by 5 bases, with 11 bases between. Germline V gene lookup returns CDR1 SGHTA and CDR2 FQGNSA. The CDR3 length is 14 residues.

In its sample, this clonotype was seen many times. This sequence joins TRBV10-3 and TRBJ2-5; possible D gene TRBD2, 5 bases. Germline CDR1 is ENHRY and CDR2 is SYGVKD. The V gene lost 6 bases and the J gene lost 9 bases, with 20 bases spanning the gap. The CDR3 covers 14 residues. CDR3 sequence (DNA): TGTGCCATCAGCCATAGCGCCGCGGTTAGCCCCCAGTACTTC. Translated, it gives CAISHSAAVSPQYF.

The table lists this clonotype with a count of one. One base away lies a much larger clone, so this may be a sequencing read error. The chain recombines TRBV25-1 with TRBJ1-2; no clear D gene. The CDR3 has 13 amino acids. Germline V gene data show CDR1 as MGHDK and CDR2 as SYGVNS. Between the trimmed V and J ends, which lost 5 bases and 2 bases, there was a span of 9 bases. The CDR3 protein is CASSTSVNYGYTF. CDR3 nucleotides: TGTGCCAGCAGTACCTCAGTGAACTATGGCTACACCTTC.

The CDR3: CASSPEQGEYTEAFF. CDR3 sequence (DNA): TGTGCCAGCAGCCCCGAACAGGGGGAGTACACTGAAGCTTTCTTT. The V gene is TRBV11-2, the J gene TRBJ1-1, with 8 bases identical to TRBD1. The J segment lost 3 bases and the V segment lost 5 bases, leaving 8 bases of the junction unmatched. CDR3 length: 15 residues. The germline V gene has CDR1 SGHAT and CDR2 FQNNGV.

This chain uses TRBV19 with TRBJ2-2, with D possibly matching TRBD2 (5 bases). This CDR3 has 15 residues. With 8 bases removed from V and 3 bases from J, the gap between germline ends came to 16 bases. Per the germline V gene, CDR1 is LNHDA and CDR2 is SQIVND (reference sequence). CDR3 bases: TGTGCCAGTTCGCCCGGGGAGCAACACACCGGGGAGCTGTTTTTT. As protein: CASSPGEQHTGELFF.

The sample holds a few counts of this clonotype. Mismatch with germline at one junction end may stem from a read error. For the CDR3, the DNA is TGTGCCAGCAGCTTAAACGGATTTAGCGATCAGCCCCAGCATTTT. Translation gives CASSLNGFSDQPQHF. V is TRBV7-3 and J is TRBJ1-5; D ambiguous. The CDR3 has 15 amino acids. The germline V gene has CDR1 SGHTA and CDR2 FQGTGA.

J is TRBJ1-5 and V is TRBV2, with D perhaps matching TRBD1 (6 bases). V gave up 5 bases and J gave up 0 bases, with 11 bases separating them. CDR1 and CDR2 (germline): SNHLY, FYNNEI. This CDR3 comprises 15 residues. The CDR3 spells CASSLSGHSNQPQHF. As DNA, the CDR3 is TGTGCCAGCAGTTTATCGGGACATAGCAATCAGCCCCAGCATTTT.

The chain employs TRBV7-9 and TRBJ2-5; D possibly uses TRBD1 or TRBD2 (5 bases each). The CDR3 runs to 13 residues. V lost 5 bases and J 6 bases, leaving 13 bases between the germline ends. Germline V gene data show CDR1 as SEHNR and CDR2 as FQNEAQ (reference sequence). Here the CDR3 reads CASSRTGTKTQYF. The DNA of the CDR3 is TGTGCCAGCAGCCGTACCGGGACCAAGACCCAGTACTTC.

This clonotype was seen at least ten times. The rearrangement joins TRBV7-3 to TRBJ2-2; D may be TRBD1 (6 bases). Trimming left V 5 bases short and J 8 bases short, with 12 bases between. The germline V gene has CDR1 SGHTA and CDR2 FQGTGA. The CDR3 consists of 13 residues. As DNA, the CDR3 is TGTGCCAGCAGCCCCGGACAGACAGGGGAGCTGTTTTTT. Its translation: CASSPGQTGELFF.

In its sample, this clonotype was seen many times. V gene TRBV10-3 combines with J gene TRBJ1-2; D possibly corresponds to TRBD1 (5 bases). CDR3 size: 13 residues. The germline V and J ends were trimmed by 10 bases and 2 bases, with 14 bases remaining between them. Germline V lookup: CDR1 ENHRY, CDR2 SYGVKD. The CDR3 DNA is TGTGCCACCCACCCCCCAGGGAACTATGGCTACACCTTC. This encodes CATHPPGNYGYTF.

In this sample, this clonotype turned up once. The rearrangement links TRBV29-1 to TRBJ1-3; D not resolved. The CDR3 spans 15 residues. Trimming stripped 4 bases from V and 1 base from J, with 14 bases between. Germline CDR1 and CDR2: SQVTM and ANQGSEA. For the CDR3, the DNA is TGCAGCGTTGCCAATCAAGGACCTTCTGGAAACACCATATATTTT. Protein product: CSVANQGPSGNTIYF.

The table lists this clonotype with a few counts. The chain uses TRBV7-2 and TRBJ1-5, with 7 bases lining up with TRBD1. V was pared by 4 bases and J by 4 bases, with 10 bases of the junction left unmatched. This CDR3 contains 16 residues. Per the germline V gene, CDR1 is SGHTA and CDR2 is FQGNSA. The CDR3 nucleotides read TGTGCCAGCAGCTCGGACAGGTCTAGAAGTAATCAGCCCCAGCATTTT. The encoded protein is CASSSDRSRSNQPQHF.

This clonotype has a single count. This chain uses TRBV2 with TRBJ2-5, with 7 bases matching TRBD1. J was trimmed by 2 bases and V by 6 bases; bases with no gene match: 6. This CDR3 comprises 14 residues. Germline assignment: CDR1 SNHLY and CDR2 FYNNEI. CDR3 sequence (DNA): TGTGCCAGCAGAACTTGGGGACAGCAAGAGACCCAGTACTTC. Amino acid sequence: CASRTWGQQETQYF.

The chain is built from TRBV7-2 and TRBJ1-5; the D gene is possibly TRBD1 (5 bases). V was pared by 2 bases and J by 6 bases, with 20 bases between. The CDR3 extends over 17 amino acids. Germline V gene lookup returns CDR1 SGHTA and CDR2 FQGNSA. In DNA, the CDR3 is TGTGCCAGCAGCTTATCCCACATTGGGGGGGGAGCTCAGCCCCAGCATTTT. Amino acid sequence: CASSLSHIGGGAQPQHF.

The V and J genes are TRBV9 and TRBJ1-1; D not certain. Germline CDR1 is SGDLS and CDR2 is YYNGEE. V was shortened by 3 bases and J by 1 base, with 13 bases between the two germline ends. CDR3 size: 15 residues. For the CDR3, the DNA is TGTGCCAGCAGCGGAGAGGCAGCGAGGAACACTGAAGCTTTCTTT. This codes for CASSGEAARNTEAFF.

This rearrangement joins TRBV10-3 to TRBJ1-1; no firm D call. Germline V gene data show CDR1 as ENHRY and CDR2 as SYGVKD. Trimming removed 5 bases from V and 8 bases from J, with 9 bases in between. The CDR3 extends over 11 amino acids. The CDR3 spells CAISWAVEAFF. In nucleotides, the CDR3 is TGTGCCATCAGTTGGGCAGTCGAAGCTTTCTTT.

At least ten counts were recorded for this clonotype. This chain joins TRBV9 and TRBJ1-1; no clear D gene. Trimming cost V 5 bases and J 1 base, with 9 bases left between them. The V gene's germline CDR1 is SGDLS and CDR2 YYNGEE. This CDR3 spans 13 amino acids. In DNA, the CDR3 is TGTGCCAGCAGTGTAACAAGGAACACTGAAGCTTTCTTT. This sequence encodes CASSVTRNTEAFF.

Comment on this clonotype: One end of the junction does not line up with germline, which may come from a read error. The chain links TRBV7-9 to TRBJ2-7; no clear D gene. Germline CDR1 SEHNR, CDR2 FQNEAQ (reference sequence). This CDR3 comprises 14 residues. The CDR3 is CASSQVGLTYEQYF. In DNA, the CDR3 is TGCGCCAGCAGCCAAGTAGGGCTGACCTACGAGCAGTACTTC.

The gene calls are TRBV7-9 and TRBJ2-7; 8 nucleotides agree with TRBD2. Germline trimming cut 6 bases from V and 3 bases from J; bases unmatched to any gene: 10. Germline CDR1 is SEHNR and CDR2 is FQNEAQ (reference sequence). The CDR3 extends over 15 amino acids. The CDR3 bases are TGTGCCAGCAGTCACCGGGGGGGGGCGGGCTACGAGCAGTACTTC. This sequence encodes CASSHRGGAGYEQYF.

The rearrangement joins TRBV24-1 to TRBJ2-6, with 7 positions matching TRBD1. Losses at the gene ends were 4 bases for V and 7 bases for J; bases not matched to a gene: 6. The germline V gene has CDR1 KGHDR and CDR2 SFDVKD. The CDR3 has 15 amino acids. The CDR3 DNA reads as TGTGCCACCAGTGAAGGCAGGGGGACCGCCAACGTCCTGACTTTC. Protein product: CATSEGRGTANVLTF.

The chain links TRBV7-2 to TRBJ2-7; tentative D call: TRBD1 (6 bases). Germline lookup yields CDR1 SGHTA and CDR2 FQGNSA. Trimming took 8 bases from V and 0 from J, leaving 11 bases between them. This CDR3 region has 13 residues. The CDR3 reads CASGGQDSYEQYF. Written as DNA, the CDR3 is TGTGCCAGCGGGGGACAAGACTCCTACGAGCAGTACTTC.